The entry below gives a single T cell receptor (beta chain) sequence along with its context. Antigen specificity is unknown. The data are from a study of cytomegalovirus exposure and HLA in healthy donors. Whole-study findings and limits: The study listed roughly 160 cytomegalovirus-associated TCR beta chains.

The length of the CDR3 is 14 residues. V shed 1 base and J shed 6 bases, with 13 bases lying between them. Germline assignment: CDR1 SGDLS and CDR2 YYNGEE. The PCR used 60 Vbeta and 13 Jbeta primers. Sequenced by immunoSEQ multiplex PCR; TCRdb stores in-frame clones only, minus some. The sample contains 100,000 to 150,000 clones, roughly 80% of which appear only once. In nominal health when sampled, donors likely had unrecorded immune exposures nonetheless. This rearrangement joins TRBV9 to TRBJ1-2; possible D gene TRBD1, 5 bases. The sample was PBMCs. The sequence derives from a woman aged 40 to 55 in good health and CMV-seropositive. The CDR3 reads CASSVRGRGDGYTF. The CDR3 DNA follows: TGTGCCAGCAGCGTACGGGGGAGGGGAGATGGCTACACCTTC.